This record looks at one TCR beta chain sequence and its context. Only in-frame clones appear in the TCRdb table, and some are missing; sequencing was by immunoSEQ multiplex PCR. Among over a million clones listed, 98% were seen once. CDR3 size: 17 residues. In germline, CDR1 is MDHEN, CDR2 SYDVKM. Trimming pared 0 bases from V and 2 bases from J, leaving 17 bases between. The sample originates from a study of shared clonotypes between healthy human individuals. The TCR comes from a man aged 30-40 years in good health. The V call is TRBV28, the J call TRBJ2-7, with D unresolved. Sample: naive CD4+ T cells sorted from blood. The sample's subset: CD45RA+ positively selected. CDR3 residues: CASSLWGPRAQPYEQYF. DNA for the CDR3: TGTGCCAGCAGTTTATGGGGTCCACGGGCCCAGCCCTACGAGCAGTACTTC.